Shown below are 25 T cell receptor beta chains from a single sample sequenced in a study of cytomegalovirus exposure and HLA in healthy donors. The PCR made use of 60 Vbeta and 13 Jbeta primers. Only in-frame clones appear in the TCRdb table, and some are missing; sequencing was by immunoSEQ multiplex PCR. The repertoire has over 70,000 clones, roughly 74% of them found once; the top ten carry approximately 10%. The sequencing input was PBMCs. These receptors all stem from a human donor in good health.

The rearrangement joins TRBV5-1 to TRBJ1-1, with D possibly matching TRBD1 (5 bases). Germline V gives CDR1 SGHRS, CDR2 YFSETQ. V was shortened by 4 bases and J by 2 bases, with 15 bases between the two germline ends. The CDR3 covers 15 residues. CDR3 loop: CASSGSTWTNTEAFF. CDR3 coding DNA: TGCGCCAGCAGCGGCTCGACATGGACAAACACTGAAGCTTTCTTT.

The CDR3 nucleotides read TGTGCCATCAGTCGCGCGGGAGCAGATACGCAGTATTTT. Amino acids: CAISRAGADTQYF. J is TRBJ2-3 and V is TRBV10-3, with 7 nucleotides matching TRBD2. V lost 5 bases to trimming and J lost 4 bases; unmatched junction nucleotides: 3. The CDR3 is 13 amino acids. Germline CDR1 is ENHRY and CDR2 is SYGVKD.

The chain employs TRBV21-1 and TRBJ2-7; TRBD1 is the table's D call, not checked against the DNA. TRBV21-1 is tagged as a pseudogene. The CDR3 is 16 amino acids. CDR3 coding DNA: TGTGCCAGCAGCACCGACAGGGTAGGGGAAGCCTACGAGCAGTACTTC. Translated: CASSTDRVGEAYEQYF.

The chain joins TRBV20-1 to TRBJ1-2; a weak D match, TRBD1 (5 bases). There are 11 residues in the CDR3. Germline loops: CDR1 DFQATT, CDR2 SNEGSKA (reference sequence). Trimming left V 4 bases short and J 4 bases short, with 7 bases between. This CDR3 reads CSATGGYGYTF. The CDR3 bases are TGCAGTGCTACGGGGGGCTATGGCTACACCTTC.

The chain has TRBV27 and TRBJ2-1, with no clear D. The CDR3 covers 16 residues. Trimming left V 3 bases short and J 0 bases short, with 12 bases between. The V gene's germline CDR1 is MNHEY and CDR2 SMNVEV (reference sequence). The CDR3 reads CASSLGQLASYNEQFF. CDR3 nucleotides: TGTGCCAGCAGTTTGGGCCAGCTTGCCTCCTACAATGAGCAGTTCTTC.

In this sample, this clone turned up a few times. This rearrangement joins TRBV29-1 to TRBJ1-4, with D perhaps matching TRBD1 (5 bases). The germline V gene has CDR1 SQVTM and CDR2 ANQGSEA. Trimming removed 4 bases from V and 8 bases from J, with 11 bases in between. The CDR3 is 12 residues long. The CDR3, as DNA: TGCAGCGTTGGTTTGGCAGGGGAAAAACTGTTTTTT. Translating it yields CSVGLAGEKLFF.

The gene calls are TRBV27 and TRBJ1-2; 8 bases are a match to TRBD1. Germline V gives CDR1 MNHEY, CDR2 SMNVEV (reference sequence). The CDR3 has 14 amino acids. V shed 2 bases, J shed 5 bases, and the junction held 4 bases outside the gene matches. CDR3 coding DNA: TGTGCCAGCAGTTTAGGGACAGGACTTTATGGCTACACCTTC. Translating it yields CASSLGTGLYGYTF.

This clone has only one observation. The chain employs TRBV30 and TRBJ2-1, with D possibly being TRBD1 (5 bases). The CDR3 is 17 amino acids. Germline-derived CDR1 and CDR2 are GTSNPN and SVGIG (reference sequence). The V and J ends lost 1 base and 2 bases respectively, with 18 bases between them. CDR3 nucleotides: TGTGCCTGGAGTGACCTATTCTCAAGGGGAACCTACAATGAGCAGTTCTTC. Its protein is CAWSDLFSRGTYNEQFF.

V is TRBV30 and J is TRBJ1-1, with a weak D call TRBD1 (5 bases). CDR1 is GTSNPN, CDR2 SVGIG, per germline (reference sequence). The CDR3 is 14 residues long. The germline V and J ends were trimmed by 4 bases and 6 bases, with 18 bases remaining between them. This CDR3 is CAWTPGIFRAEAFF. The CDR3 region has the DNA TGTGCCTGGACCCCAGGGATTTTCCGAGCTGAAGCTTTCTTT.

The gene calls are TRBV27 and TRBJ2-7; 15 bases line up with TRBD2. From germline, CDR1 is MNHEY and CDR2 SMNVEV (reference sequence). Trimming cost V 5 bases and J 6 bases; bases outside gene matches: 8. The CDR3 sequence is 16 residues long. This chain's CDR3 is CASSRWTSGRASEQYF. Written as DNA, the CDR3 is TGTGCCAGCAGTCGTTGGACTAGCGGGAGGGCCAGCGAGCAGTACTTC.

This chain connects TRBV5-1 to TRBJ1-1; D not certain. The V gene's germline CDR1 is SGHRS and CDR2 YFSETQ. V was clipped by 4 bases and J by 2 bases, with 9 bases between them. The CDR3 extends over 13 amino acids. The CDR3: CASSPGLNTEAFF. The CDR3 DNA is TGCGCCAGCAGCCCGGGTCTCAACACTGAAGCTTTCTTT.

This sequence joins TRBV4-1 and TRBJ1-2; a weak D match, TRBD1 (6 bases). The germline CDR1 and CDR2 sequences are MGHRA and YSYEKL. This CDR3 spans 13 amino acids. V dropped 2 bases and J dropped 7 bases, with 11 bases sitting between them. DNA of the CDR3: TGCGCCAGCAGCCAACAGGGGTTTGGTGGCTACACCTTC. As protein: CASSQQGFGGYTF.

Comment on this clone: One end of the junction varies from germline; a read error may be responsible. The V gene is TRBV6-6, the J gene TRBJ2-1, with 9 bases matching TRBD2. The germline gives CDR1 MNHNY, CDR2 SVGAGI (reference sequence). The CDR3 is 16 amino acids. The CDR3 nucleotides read TGTGCCAGCAGCCCCTCCCGGGGTAGCGGGAGTGATCACCCGGTCTTC. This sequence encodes CASSPSRGSGSDHPVF.

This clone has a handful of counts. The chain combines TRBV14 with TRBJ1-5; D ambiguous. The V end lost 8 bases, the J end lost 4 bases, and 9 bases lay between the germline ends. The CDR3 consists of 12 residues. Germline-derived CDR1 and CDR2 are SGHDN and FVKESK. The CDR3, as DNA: TGTGCCAGCGCAACGGGAAATCAGCCCCAGCATTTT. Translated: CASATGNQPQHF. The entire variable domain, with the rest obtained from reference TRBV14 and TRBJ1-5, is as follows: EAGVTQFPSHSVIEKGQTVTLRCDPISGHDNLYWYRRVMGKEIKFLLHFVKESKQDESGMPNNRFLAERTGGTYSTLKVQPAELEDSGVYFCASATGNQPQHFGDGTRLSIL.

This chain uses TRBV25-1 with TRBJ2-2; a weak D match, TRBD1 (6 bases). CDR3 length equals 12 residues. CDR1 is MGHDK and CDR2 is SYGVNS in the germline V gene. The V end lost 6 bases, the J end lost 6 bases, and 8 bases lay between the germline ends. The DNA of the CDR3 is TGTGCCAGCAGCAGGGGTTCCGGGGAGCTGTTTTTT. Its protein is CASSRGSGELFF. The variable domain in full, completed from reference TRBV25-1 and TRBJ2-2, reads EADIYQTPRYLVIGTGKKITLECSQTMGHDKMYWYQQDPGMELHLIHYSYGVNSTEKGDLSSESTVSRIRTEHFPLTLESARPSHTSQYLCASSRGSGELFFGEGSRLTVL.

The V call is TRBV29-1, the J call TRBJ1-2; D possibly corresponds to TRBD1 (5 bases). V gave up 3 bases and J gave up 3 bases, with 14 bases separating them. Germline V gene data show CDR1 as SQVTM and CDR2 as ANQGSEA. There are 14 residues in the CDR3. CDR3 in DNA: TGCAGCGTTGACGGCCTAGGGGTACACTATGGCTACACCTTC. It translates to CSVDGLGVHYGYTF.

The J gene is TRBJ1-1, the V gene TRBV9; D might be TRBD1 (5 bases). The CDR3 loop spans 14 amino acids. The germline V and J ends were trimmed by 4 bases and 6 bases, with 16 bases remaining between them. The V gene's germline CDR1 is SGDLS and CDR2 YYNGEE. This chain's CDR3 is CASSPGGKGAEAFF. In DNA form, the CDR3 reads TGTGCCAGCAGCCCCGGGGGGAAAGGGGCTGAAGCTTTCTTT.

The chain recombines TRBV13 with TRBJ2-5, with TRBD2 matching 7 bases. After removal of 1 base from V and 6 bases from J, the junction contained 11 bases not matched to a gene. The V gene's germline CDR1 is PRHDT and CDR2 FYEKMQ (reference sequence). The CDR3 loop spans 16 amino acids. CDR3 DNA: TGTGCCAGCAGCTTAGCTGGGCGGGAGTTCGTCCAGACCCAGTACTTC. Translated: CASSLAGREFVQTQYF.

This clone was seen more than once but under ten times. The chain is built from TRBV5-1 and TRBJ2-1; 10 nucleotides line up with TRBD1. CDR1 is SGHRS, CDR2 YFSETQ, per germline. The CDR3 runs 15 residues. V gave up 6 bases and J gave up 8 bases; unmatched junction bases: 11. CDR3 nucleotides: TGCGCCAGCAAACCGGACAGGGGGTTAAGCGATGAGCAGTTCTTC. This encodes CASKPDRGLSDEQFF.

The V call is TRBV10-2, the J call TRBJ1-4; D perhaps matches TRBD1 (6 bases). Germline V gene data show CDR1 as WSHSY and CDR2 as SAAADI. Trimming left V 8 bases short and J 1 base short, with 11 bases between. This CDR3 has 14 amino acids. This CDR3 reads CASGRTETNEKLFF. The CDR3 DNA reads TGCGCCAGCGGGCGGACAGAAACTAATGAAAAACTGTTTTTT.

CDR3 nucleotides: TGTGCCAGCAGACTCGGGACAGGCATTAACTATGGCTACACCTTC. Encoded protein: CASRLGTGINYGYTF. This chain joins TRBV6-6 and TRBJ1-2; TRBD1 matches 8 bases. The CDR3 runs 15 residues. CDR1 and CDR2 from the germline V gene are MNHNY and SVGAGI (reference sequence). V gave up 6 bases and J gave up 1 base; unmatched junction bases: 7.

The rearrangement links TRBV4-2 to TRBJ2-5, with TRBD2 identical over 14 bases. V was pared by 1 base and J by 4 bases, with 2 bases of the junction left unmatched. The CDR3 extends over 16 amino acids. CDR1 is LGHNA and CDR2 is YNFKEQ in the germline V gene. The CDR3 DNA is TGTGCCAGCAGCCAAGGACTAGCGGGAGGGCGAGAGACCCAGTACTTC. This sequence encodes CASSQGLAGGRETQYF.

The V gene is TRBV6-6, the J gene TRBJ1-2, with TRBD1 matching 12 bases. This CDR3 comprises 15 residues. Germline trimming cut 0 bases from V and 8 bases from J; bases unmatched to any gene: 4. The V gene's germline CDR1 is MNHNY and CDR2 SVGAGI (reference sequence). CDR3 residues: CASSYSPGQGAGYTF. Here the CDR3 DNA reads TGTGCCAGCAGTTACTCACCGGGACAGGGGGCGGGCTACACCTTC.

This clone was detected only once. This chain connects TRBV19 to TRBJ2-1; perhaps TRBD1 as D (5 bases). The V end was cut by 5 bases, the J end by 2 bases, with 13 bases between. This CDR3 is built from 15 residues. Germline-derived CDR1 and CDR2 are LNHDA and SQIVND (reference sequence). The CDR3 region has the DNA TGTGCCAGTAGTCTCGGACAACCGGCCTACAATGAGCAGTTCTTC. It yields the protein CASSLGQPAYNEQFF.

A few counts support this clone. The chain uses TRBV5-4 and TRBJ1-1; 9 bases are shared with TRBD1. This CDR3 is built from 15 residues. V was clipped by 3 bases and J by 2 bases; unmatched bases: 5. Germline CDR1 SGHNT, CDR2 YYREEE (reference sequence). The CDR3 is CASSSPGQGNTEAFF. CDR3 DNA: TGTGCCAGCAGCTCTCCGGGACAGGGAAACACTGAAGCTTTCTTT.